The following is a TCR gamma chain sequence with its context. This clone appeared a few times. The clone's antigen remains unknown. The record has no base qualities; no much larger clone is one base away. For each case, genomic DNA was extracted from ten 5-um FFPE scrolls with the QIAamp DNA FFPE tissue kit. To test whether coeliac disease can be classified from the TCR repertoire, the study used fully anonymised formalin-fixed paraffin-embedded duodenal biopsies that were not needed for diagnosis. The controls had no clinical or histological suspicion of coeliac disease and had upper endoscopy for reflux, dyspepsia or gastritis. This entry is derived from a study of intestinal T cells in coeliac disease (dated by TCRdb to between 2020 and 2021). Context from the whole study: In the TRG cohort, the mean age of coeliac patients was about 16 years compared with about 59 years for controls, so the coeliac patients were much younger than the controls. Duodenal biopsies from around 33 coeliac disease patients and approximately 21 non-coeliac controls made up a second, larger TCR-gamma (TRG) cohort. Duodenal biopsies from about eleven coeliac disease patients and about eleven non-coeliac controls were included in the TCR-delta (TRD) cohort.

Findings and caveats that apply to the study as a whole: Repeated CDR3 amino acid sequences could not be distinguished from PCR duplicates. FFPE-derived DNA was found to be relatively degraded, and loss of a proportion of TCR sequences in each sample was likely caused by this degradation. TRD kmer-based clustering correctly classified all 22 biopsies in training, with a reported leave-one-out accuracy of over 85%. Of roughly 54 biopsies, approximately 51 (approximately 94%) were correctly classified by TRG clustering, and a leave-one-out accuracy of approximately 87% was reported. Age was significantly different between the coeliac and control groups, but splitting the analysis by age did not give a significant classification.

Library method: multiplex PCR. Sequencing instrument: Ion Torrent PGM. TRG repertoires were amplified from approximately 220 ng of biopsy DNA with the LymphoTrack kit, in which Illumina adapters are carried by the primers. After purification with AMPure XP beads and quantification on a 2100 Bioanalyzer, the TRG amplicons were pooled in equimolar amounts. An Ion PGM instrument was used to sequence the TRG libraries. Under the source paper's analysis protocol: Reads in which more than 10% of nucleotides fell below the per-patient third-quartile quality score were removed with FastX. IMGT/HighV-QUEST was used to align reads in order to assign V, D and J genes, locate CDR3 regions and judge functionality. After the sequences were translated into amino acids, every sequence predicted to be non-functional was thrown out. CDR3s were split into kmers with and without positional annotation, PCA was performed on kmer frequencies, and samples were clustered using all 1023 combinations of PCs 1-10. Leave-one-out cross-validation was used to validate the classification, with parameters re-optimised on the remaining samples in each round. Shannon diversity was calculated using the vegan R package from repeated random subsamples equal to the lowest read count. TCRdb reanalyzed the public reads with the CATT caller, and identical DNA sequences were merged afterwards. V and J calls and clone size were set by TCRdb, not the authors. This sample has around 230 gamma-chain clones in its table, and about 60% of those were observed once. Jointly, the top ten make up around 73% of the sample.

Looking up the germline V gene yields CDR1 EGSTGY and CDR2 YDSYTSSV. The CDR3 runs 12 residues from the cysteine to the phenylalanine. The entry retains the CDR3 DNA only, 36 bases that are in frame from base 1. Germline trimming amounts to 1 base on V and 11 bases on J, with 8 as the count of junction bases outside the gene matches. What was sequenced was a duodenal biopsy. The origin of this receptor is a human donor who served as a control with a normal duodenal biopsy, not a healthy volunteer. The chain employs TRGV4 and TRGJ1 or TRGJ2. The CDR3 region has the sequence CATWDGEGEKLF. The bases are TGTGCCACCTGGGATGGTGAGGGGGAGAAACTCTTT.